This T cell receptor (beta chain) was documented in a study of T cell repertoires in aging, cancer and after chemotherapy. Study details: Donors were grouped into six age bands spanning 30 or younger through 70 or older.

Rearranged V-D-J TRB sequences were amplified with a mixed TRB-A/B primer pool. TCRdb ran MiXCR on the multiplex PCR reads and lists one entry per CDR3 protein. This table has some 5,000 distinct CDR3 sequences, approximately 40% appearing once. The CDR3 contains 16 residues. CDR1 is MNHEY, CDR2 SVGAGI, per germline. V lost 2 bases and J 4 bases, leaving 16 bases between the germline ends. Notes on this clonotype: What it binds is not known.

Whole-study findings and limits: Across the chemotherapy interval, each cancer cohort showed higher median generation probability, suggesting thymic rebound.

Peripheral blood genomic DNA, not sorted cells or RNA, was the template. The gene calls are TRBV6-5 and TRBJ2-3; D unresolved. Material for sequencing was blood. The clonotype originates from a human donor in good health. CDR3: CASSYESPTTSDTQYF. DNA of the CDR3: TGTGCCAGCAGTTACGAAAGCCCCACCACATCAGATACGCAGTATTTT.